These T cell receptor beta chains were read from a single sample in a study of metastatic and nonmetastatic thyroid tumors. TCRdb recomputed clones from the PCR reads via MiXCR. The table has approximately 7,100 clones, over 25% seen once. Sequenced material: tumor tissue. The receptors were sampled from a female donor with papillary thyroid cancer or a benign thyroid nodule (not recorded which). Some clones in this sample may be carry-over from other donors' samples. Both conserved end residues are part of each CDR3. The D gene is left open where the match is weak. Only part of the rows carry a size: once, few, many, or a class if the clone is expanded.

clone_size: medium-sized; j_call: TRBJ2-1; v_call: TRBV7-9; d_call: .; cdr3_nt: TGTGCCAGCAGCTTGGTAGTTCAGTTTGAGCAGTTCTTC; cdr3_aa: CASSLVVQFEQFF
clone_size: .; j_call: TRBJ2-7; v_call: TRBV5-1; d_call: TRBD2; cdr3_nt: TGCTCCAGCAGCCCCTTCCTAGCGGGAGAATACGAGCAGTACTTC; cdr3_aa: CSSSPFLAGEYEQYF
clone_size: .; j_call: TRBJ1-5; v_call: TRBV5-5; d_call: TRBD1; cdr3_nt: TGTGCCAGCAGCTGGGGGACAGGGGCTCGGCCCCAGCATTTT; cdr3_aa: CASSWGTGARPQHF
clone_size: .; j_call: TRBJ2-2; v_call: TRBV19; d_call: TRBD2; cdr3_nt: TGTGCCAGCAGTATAGATCTGTTGGTAGCGGGAGTAGATCGGGAGCTGTTTTTT; cdr3_aa: CASSIDLLVAGVDRELFF
clone_size: .; j_call: TRBJ2-7; v_call: TRBV12-3/TRBV12-4; d_call: TRBD1; cdr3_nt: TGTGCCAGCAGTTGGGGACAGGGCTACGAGCAGTACTTC; cdr3_aa: CASSWGQGYEQYF
clone_size: .; j_call: TRBJ2-7; v_call: TRBV5-1; d_call: .; cdr3_nt: TGCGCCAGCAGCTTGGGCAGCTCCTCCTACGAGCAGTACTTC; cdr3_aa: CASSLGSSSYEQYF
clone_size: medium-sized; j_call: TRBJ2-1; v_call: TRBV11-3; d_call: TRBD2; cdr3_nt: TGTGCCAGCAGCCATGGGACTAGCGGGAATAATGAGCAGTTCTTC; cdr3_aa: CASSHGTSGNNEQFF
clone_size: medium-sized; j_call: TRBJ2-7; v_call: TRBV20-1; d_call: .; cdr3_nt: TGCAGTGCTAGGGCCACGAGCTTCTCCTACGAGCAGTACTTC; cdr3_aa: CSARATSFSYEQYF
clone_size: .; j_call: TRBJ1-1; v_call: TRBV5-1; d_call: TRBD1; cdr3_nt: TGCGCCAGCAGCTCTTCGCCGGGACAGCTGAACACTGAAGCTTTCTTT; cdr3_aa: CASSSSPGQLNTEAFF
clone_size: few; j_call: TRBJ2-7; v_call: TRBV7-9; d_call: .; cdr3_nt: TGTGCCAGCAGCTCGGGGTACTACGAGCAGTACTTC; cdr3_aa: CASSSGYYEQYF
clone_size: .; j_call: TRBJ2-7; v_call: TRBV6-5; d_call: .; cdr3_nt: TGTGCCAGCAGTTATGAGGCAGGGAGCTCCTACGAGCAGTACTTC; cdr3_aa: CASSYEAGSSYEQYF
clone_size: few; j_call: TRBJ2-1; v_call: TRBV18; d_call: TRBD1; cdr3_nt: TGTGCCAGCTCACCCCCGGGACAGCTCGTGGGGAATGAGCAGTTCTTC; cdr3_aa: CASSPPGQLVGNEQFF
clone_size: few; j_call: TRBJ2-1; v_call: TRBV12-3/TRBV12-4; d_call: .; cdr3_nt: TGTGCCAGCAGTTTTGGGATAGGAGGGAACAATGAGCAGTTCTTC; cdr3_aa: CASSFGIGGNNEQFF
clone_size: few; j_call: TRBJ2-7; v_call: TRBV6-1; d_call: .; cdr3_nt: TGTGCCAGCCGGGGGTACGAGCAGTACTTC; cdr3_aa: CASRGYEQYF
clone_size: .; j_call: TRBJ1-5; v_call: TRBV20-1; d_call: .; cdr3_nt: TGCAGTGCTAGAGATAGTGGGGTGGGCAATCAGCCCCAGCGTTTT; cdr3_aa: CSARDSGVGNQPQRF
clone_size: few; j_call: TRBJ2-6; v_call: TRBV6-1; d_call: .; cdr3_nt: TGTGCCAGCAGTGAACTTGGGTCAGGGGCCAACGTCCTGACTTTC; cdr3_aa: CASSELGSGANVLTF
clone_size: few; j_call: TRBJ1-2; v_call: TRBV19; d_call: TRBD1; cdr3_nt: TGTGCCAGTAGTACAATTGAGAACAGGGGGCATCGCTATGGCTACACCTTC; cdr3_aa: CASSTIENRGHRYGYTF
clone_size: many; j_call: TRBJ2-4; v_call: TRBV13; d_call: .; cdr3_nt: TGTGCCAGCAGCCCTCGGGAGCGTACCAAAAACATTCAGTACTTC; cdr3_aa: CASSPRERTKNIQYF
clone_size: medium-sized; j_call: TRBJ2-1; v_call: TRBV7-9; d_call: TRBD1; cdr3_nt: TGTGCCAGCAGCTTAGACCCGGGACAGGGGGTTGGTAGTGAGCAGTTCTTC; cdr3_aa: CASSLDPGQGVGSEQFF
clone_size: .; j_call: TRBJ1-6; v_call: TRBV30; d_call: .; cdr3_nt: TGTGCCTGGAACCGGGACGCTGCGAATTCACCCCTCCACTTT; cdr3_aa: CAWNRDAANSPLHF
clone_size: medium-sized; j_call: TRBJ2-1; v_call: TRBV11-1; d_call: .; cdr3_nt: TGTGCCAGCAGCCGAGGGAGTCAACACAATGAGCAGTTCTTC; cdr3_aa: CASSRGSQHNEQFF
clone_size: .; j_call: TRBJ1-2; v_call: TRBV29-1; d_call: TRBD1; cdr3_nt: TGCAGCGTTGGGACAGGAGCTAGAGCTAACTATGGCTACACCTTC; cdr3_aa: CSVGTGARANYGYTF
clone_size: few; j_call: TRBJ2-3; v_call: TRBV20-1; d_call: .; cdr3_nt: TGCAGTGATAGTTCAACACACATCATACTCACAGATACGCAGTGTTTT; cdr3_aa: CSDSSTHIILTDTQCF
clone_size: medium-sized; j_call: TRBJ1-6; v_call: TRBV27; d_call: .; cdr3_nt: TGTGCCAGCAGTTTATACGGGGGCGGCGTTTCACCCCTCCACTTT; cdr3_aa: CASSLYGGGVSPLHF
clone_size: .; j_call: TRBJ1-2; v_call: TRBV13; d_call: .; cdr3_nt: TGTGCCAGCAGCTTAGGACAGGCCCTATCTAACTATGGCTACACCTTC; cdr3_aa: CASSLGQALSNYGYTF
clone_size: once; j_call: TRBJ2-7; v_call: TRBV20-1; d_call: .; cdr3_nt: TGCAGTGCTAGACATTGGACACCTCGGGGGTACGAGCAGTACTTC; cdr3_aa: CSARHWTPRGYEQYF
clone_size: .; j_call: TRBJ2-1; v_call: TRBV11-2; d_call: .; cdr3_nt: TGTGCCAGCAGCTTAGGTCAGTCCTCCTACAATGAGCAGTTCTTC; cdr3_aa: CASSLGQSSYNEQFF
clone_size: medium-sized; j_call: TRBJ2-7; v_call: TRBV6-5; d_call: .; cdr3_nt: TGTGCCAGCAGTTACTCGAGAAGTATCGTCAACGAGCAGTACTTC; cdr3_aa: CASSYSRSIVNEQYF
clone_size: medium-sized; j_call: TRBJ2-3; v_call: TRBV29-1; d_call: TRBD2; cdr3_nt: TGCAGCGTTGTTAGCCTAGCGGGACTGCCAGATACGCAGTATTTT; cdr3_aa: CSVVSLAGLPDTQYF
clone_size: few; j_call: TRBJ1-1; v_call: TRBV20-1; d_call: .; cdr3_nt: TGCAGTGCTTCGGGACATGAGCACACTGAAGCTTTCTTT; cdr3_aa: CSASGHEHTEAFF
clone_size: medium-sized; j_call: TRBJ1-1; v_call: TRBV6-1; d_call: .; cdr3_nt: TGTGCCAGCAGTTCGATGAACACTGAAGCTTTCTTT; cdr3_aa: CASSSMNTEAFF
clone_size: .; j_call: TRBJ1-1; v_call: TRBV7-2; d_call: .; cdr3_nt: TGTGCCAGCAGCTCATGGGGGCGTACTGAAGCTTTCTTT; cdr3_aa: CASSSWGRTEAFF
clone_size: few; j_call: TRBJ2-2; v_call: TRBV6-6; d_call: TRBD2; cdr3_nt: TGTGCCAGCAGTTACTCCGGACTAGCGGGAAGGGAGCTGTTTTTT; cdr3_aa: CASSYSGLAGRELFF
clone_size: few; j_call: TRBJ2-1; v_call: TRBV6-2/TRBV6-3; d_call: TRBD2; cdr3_nt: TGTGCCAGCAGTTACGGTAGCGGGAGCATTAATGAGCAGTTCTTC; cdr3_aa: CASSYGSGSINEQFF
clone_size: .; j_call: TRBJ2-7; v_call: TRBV18; d_call: .; cdr3_nt: TGTGCCAGCTCACCCCGGGACCCAGGGGCATACGAGCAGTACTTC; cdr3_aa: CASSPRDPGAYEQYF
clone_size: medium-sized; j_call: TRBJ1-1; v_call: TRBV20-1; d_call: TRBD1; cdr3_nt: TGCAGTGCTACCAGGGGGCTGTGGGGCGGGGACACTGAAGCTTTCTTT; cdr3_aa: CSATRGLWGGDTEAFF